Below are 9 T cell receptor beta chains sequenced from a single sample in a study of T cell repertoires in cytomegalovirus infection (dated by TCRdb to 2018 to 2020). Instrument on record: Illumina HiSeq 1500. The public reads were reprocessed in TCRdb via fastp at Q25 and MiXCR, keeping in-frame beta chains. Each entry merges the rows of one CDR3 protein and shows their most common DNA and genes. The sample data list about 69,000 distinct CDR3 sequences, and about 26% of these were observed just once. Jointly, the top ten make up 59% of the sample. Their antigen targets remain unknown. This specimen's treatment or condition label, per the study, means: in vitro stimulation with specific CMV peptide epitopes to enrich CMV-specific T cells. This material consisted of CD8+ T cells from cultured PBMCs, taken from culture after CMV antigen stimulation. The receptor set was obtained from a human donor in good health (CMV status not recorded). Some clones in this sample may be carry-over from other donors' samples.

The chain has TRBV20-1 and TRBJ2-2, with 8 bases aligning to TRBD2. Germline values: CDR1 DFQATT, CDR2 SNEGSKA (reference sequence). There are 16 residues in the CDR3. The V and J ends lost 2 bases and 2 bases, in that order; junction bases with no gene match: 7. The CDR3 reads CSARSVLAANTGELFF. The CDR3 nucleotides are TGCAGTGCTAGATCCGTACTAGCGGCAAACACCGGGGAGCTGTTTTTT.

This clonotype was observed at least ten times. This chain uses TRBV6-1 with TRBJ2-4, with D uncertain. This CDR3 contains 14 residues. CDR1 is MNHNS and CDR2 is SASEGT in the germline V gene. The V end was cut by 6 bases, the J end by 0 bases, with 9 bases between. CDR3: CASRTRLAKNIQYF. DNA of the CDR3: TGTGCCAGCAGGACAAGGCTAGCCAAAAACATTCAGTACTTC.

With respect to this clonotype: This may be a read error: a much more frequent sequence differs by one nucleotide. The chain joins TRBV7-8 to TRBJ2-7; D not certain. The CDR3 length is 16 residues. The V end was cut by 1 base, the J end by 7 bases, with 20 bases between. In germline, CDR1 is SGHVS, CDR2 FQNEAQ. The CDR3 loop reads CASSLEGERQVLEQYF. The DNA of the CDR3 is TGTGCCAGCAGCTTAGAAGGAGAACGGCAAGTCCTGGAGCAGTACTTC.

V and J are TRBV19 and TRBJ1-1; 8 nucleotides match TRBD1. This CDR3 comprises 15 residues. Trimming cost V 3 bases and J 1 base; bases outside gene matches: 4. Germline CDR1 and CDR2: LNHDA and SQIVND (reference sequence). CDR3 residues: CASSIQGAGNTEAFF. The CDR3 nucleotides read TGTGCCAGTAGTATCCAGGGGGCAGGGAACACTGAAGCTTTCTTT.

This clonotype came up many times. The J gene is TRBJ2-7, the V gene TRBV7-2; 10 bases are a match to TRBD2. The CDR3 is made up of 15 amino acids. Germline CDR1 and CDR2: SGHTA and FQGNSA. Trimming cost V 4 bases and J 1 base; bases outside gene matches: 4. CDR3 sequence (DNA): TGTGCCAGCAGCTCCAGTAGCGGGGGGTCCTACGAGCAGTACTTC. Its translation is CASSSSSGGSYEQYF.

The chain is built from TRBV7-6 and TRBJ2-1; the D gene could be TRBD1 or TRBD2 (5 bases each). V was shortened by 11 bases and J by 0 bases, with 11 bases between the two germline ends. The CDR3 length is 13 residues. Germline loops: CDR1 SGHVS, CDR2 FNYEAQ. The CDR3 DNA reads TGTGCCGGGGGAAGCAGCTCCTACAATGAGCAGTTCTTC. Translating gives CAGGSSSYNEQFF. Variable domain in full (rest from reference TRBV7-6 and TRBJ2-1): GAGVSQSPRYKVTKRGQDVALRCDPISGHVSLYWYRQALGQGPEFLTYFNYEAQQDKSGLPNDRFSAERPEGSISTLTIQRTEQRDSAMYRCAGGSSSYNEQFFGPGTRLTVL.

A few counts support this clonotype. The V gene is TRBV6-1, the J gene TRBJ2-1, with 14 bases identical to TRBD2. This CDR3 is 18 amino acids long. J lost 6 bases, V lost 0 bases, and 7 bases had no gene match. Germline loops: CDR1 MNHNS, CDR2 SASEGT. The DNA for the CDR3 is TGTGCCAGCAGTGAAGCGCGACTAGCGGGAGGGCCCCGCAATGAGCAGTTCTTC. It specifies CASSEARLAGGPRNEQFF.

Only a few counts were recorded for this clonotype. The gene calls are TRBV6-5 and TRBJ2-7, with no clear D. Trimming took off 4 bases at V and 4 bases at J, with 11 bases between the two ends. Germline V gives CDR1 MNHEY, CDR2 SVGAGI. The CDR3 covers 13 residues. The CDR3 protein is CASSSGRMYEQYF. The CDR3 DNA reads as TGTGCCAGCAGTTCCGGACGTATGTACGAGCAGTACTTC.

This clonotype occurred many times. The chain couples TRBV12-3 or TRBV12-4 to TRBJ2-4; either TRBD1 or TRBD2 may supply D (5 bases each). CDR3 length equals 16 residues. Trimming left V 5 bases short and J 0 bases short, with 14 bases between. CDR3 sequence: CASSGTSSLAKNIQYF. CDR3 bases: TGTGCCAGCAGTGGGACCTCAAGTTTAGCCAAAAACATTCAGTACTTC.